There are many counts of the clone carrying this T cell receptor beta chain. Its target is not known. This record comes from a study of CD8 T cells in ankylosing spondylitis. Study-wide points: Earlier literature documents some of the motif variants in reactive arthritis synovial fluid and blood. Seven or eight highly homologous variants formed a TCR beta motif that appeared characteristic of ankylosing spondylitis blood.

TCRdb re-derived calls from the 5' RACE reads in MiXCR, one entry per CDR3 protein. The sample carries 800,000 to 900,000 distinct CDR3 sequences, about 11% recorded once. Germline V lookup: CDR1 DFQATT, CDR2 SNEGSKA (reference sequence). CDR3 length: 13 amino acids. Trimming removed 3 bases from V and 2 bases from J, with 11 bases in between. This clonotype originated in a male donor with ankylosing spondylitis. The chain has TRBV20-1 and TRBJ2-7; D unresolved. The sample taken for sequencing was blood, either unsorted or a sorted T cell fraction (not recorded which). CDR3 DNA: TGCAGTGCTAGTCCCAGGTTCACCTACGAGCAGTACTTC. This encodes CSASPRFTYEQYF.